A single sample is the source of the 2 T cell receptor beta chains below, sequenced in a study of Graves' ophthalmopathy and Graves' hyperthyroidism. Amplifying from RNA transcripts, the study obtained TCR beta CDR3 regions. The authors performed first-round RT-PCR with HTBI primers and then a second-round multiplex PCR. TCRdb processed the multiplex PCR reads anew with MiXCR; each CDR3 protein has one entry. The sample has about 240,000 distinct CDR3 sequences, around 50% seen once. Material: peripheral blood. These receptors were collected from an adult man with Graves' ophthalmopathy.

The chain combines TRBV20-1 with TRBJ2-2, with TRBD2 identical over 11 bases. Germline CDR1 is DFQATT and CDR2 is SNEGSKA (reference sequence). The V gene end was trimmed by 3 bases and the J gene end by 0 bases; junction bases not matched to a gene: 9. This CDR3 spans 18 amino acids. The DNA of the CDR3 is TGCAGTGCTAGTGGGCGAGGACTAGCGGGTGCGAACACCGGGGAGCTGTTTTTT. Encoded protein: CSASGRGLAGANTGELFF.

This chain uses TRBV7-9 with TRBJ2-5; D ambiguous. CDR3 length: 13 residues. Per germline, CDR1 SEHNR and CDR2 FQNEAQ (reference sequence). Trimming removed 7 bases from V and 4 bases from J, with 13 bases in between. The CDR3 region is CASMRTSGETQYF. Written as DNA, the CDR3 is TGTGCCAGCATGCGGACCTCCGGAGAGACCCAGTACTTC.